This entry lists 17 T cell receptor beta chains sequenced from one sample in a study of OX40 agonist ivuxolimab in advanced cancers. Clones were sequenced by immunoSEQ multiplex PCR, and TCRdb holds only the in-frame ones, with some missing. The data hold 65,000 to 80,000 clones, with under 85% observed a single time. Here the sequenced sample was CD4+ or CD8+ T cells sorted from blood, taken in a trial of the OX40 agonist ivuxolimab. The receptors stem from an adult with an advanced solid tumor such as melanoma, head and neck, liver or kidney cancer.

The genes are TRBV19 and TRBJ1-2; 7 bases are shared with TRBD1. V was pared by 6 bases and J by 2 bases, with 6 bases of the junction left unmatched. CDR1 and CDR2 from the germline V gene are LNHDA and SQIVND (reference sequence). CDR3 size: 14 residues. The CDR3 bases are TGTGCCAGTAGCCGAGCGGGACAGAACTATGGCTACACCTTC. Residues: CASSRAGQNYGYTF.

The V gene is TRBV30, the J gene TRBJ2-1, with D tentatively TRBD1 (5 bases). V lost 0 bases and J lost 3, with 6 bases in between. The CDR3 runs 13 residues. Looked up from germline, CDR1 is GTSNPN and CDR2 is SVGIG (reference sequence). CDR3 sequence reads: CAWSVDSYNEQFF. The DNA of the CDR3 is TGTGCCTGGAGTGTCGACAGCTACAATGAGCAGTTCTTC.

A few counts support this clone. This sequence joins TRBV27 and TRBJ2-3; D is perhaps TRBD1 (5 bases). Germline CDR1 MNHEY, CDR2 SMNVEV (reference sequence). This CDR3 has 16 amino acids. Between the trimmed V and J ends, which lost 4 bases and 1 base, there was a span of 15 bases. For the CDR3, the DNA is TGTGCCAGCAGTTCCATTGCCACGACAGGCACAGATACGCAGTATTTT. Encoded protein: CASSSIATTGTDTQYF.

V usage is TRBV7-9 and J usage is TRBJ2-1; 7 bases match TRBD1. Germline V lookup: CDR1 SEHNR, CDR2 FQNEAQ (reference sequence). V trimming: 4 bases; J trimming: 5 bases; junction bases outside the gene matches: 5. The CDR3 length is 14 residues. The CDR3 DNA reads TGTGCCAGCAGCTACTACAGGGGTGACAATGAGCAGTTCTTC. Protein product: CASSYYRGDNEQFF.

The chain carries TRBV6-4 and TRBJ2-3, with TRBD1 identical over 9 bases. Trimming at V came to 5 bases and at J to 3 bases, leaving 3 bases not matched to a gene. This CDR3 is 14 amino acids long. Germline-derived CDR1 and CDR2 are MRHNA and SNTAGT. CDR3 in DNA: TGTGCCAGCAGTCCCGGGACAGGGACAGATACGCAGTATTTT. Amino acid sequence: CASSPGTGTDTQYF.

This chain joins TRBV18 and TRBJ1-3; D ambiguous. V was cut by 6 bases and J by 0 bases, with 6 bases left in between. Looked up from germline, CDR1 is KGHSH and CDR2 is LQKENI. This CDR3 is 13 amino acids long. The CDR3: CASSRTSGNTIYF. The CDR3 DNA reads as TGTGCCAGCTCTCGGACCTCTGGAAACACCATATATTTT.

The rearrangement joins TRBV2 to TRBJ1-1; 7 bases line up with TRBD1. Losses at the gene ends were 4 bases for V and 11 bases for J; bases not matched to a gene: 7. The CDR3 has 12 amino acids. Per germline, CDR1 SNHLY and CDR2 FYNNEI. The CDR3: CASSGAGGEAFF. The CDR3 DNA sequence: TGTGCCAGCAGTGGGGCAGGGGGTGAGGCTTTCTTT.

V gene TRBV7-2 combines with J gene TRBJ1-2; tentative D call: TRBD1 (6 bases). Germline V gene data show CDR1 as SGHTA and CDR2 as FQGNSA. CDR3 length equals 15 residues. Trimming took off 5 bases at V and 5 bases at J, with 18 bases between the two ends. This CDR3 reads CASSPQTGFSYGYTF. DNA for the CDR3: TGTGCCAGCAGCCCCCAGACAGGCTTCTCTTATGGCTACACCTTC.

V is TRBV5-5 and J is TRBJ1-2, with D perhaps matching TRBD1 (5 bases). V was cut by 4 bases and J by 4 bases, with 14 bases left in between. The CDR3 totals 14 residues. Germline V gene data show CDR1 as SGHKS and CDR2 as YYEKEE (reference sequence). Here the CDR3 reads CASSPEQGRYGYTF. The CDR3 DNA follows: TGTGCCAGCAGCCCGGAGCAGGGCCGCTATGGCTACACCTTC.

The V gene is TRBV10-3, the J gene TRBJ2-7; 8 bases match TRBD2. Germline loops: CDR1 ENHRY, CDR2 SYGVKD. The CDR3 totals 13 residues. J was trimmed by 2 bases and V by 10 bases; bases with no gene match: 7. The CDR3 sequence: CATAGGLAYEQYF. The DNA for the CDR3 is TGTGCCACCGCGGGGGGCCTAGCCTACGAGCAGTACTTC.

The CDR3 spells CASSYSRTSGGYEQYF. The DNA for the CDR3 is TGTGCCAGCAGTTACTCGAGGACGTCGGGGGGCTACGAGCAGTACTTC. This chain links TRBV6-5 with TRBJ2-7; 7 nucleotides line up with TRBD2. V was clipped by 0 bases and J by 3 bases; unmatched bases: 8. Germline V gives CDR1 MNHEY, CDR2 SVGAGI. The CDR3 is 16 amino acids.

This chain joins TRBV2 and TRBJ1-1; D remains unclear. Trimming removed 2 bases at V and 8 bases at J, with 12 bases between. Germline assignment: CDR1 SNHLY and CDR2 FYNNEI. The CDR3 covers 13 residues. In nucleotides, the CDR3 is TGTGCCAGCAGTGAATTGGCCGGAGCGGAAGCTTTCTTT. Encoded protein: CASSELAGAEAFF.

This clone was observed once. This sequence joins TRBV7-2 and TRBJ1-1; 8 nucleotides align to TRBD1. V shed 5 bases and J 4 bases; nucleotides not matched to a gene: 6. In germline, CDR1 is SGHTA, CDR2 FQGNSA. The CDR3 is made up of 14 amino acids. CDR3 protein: CASSRQGRGTEAFF. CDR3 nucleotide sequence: TGTGCCAGCAGCCGACAGGGGAGAGGCACTGAAGCTTTCTTT.

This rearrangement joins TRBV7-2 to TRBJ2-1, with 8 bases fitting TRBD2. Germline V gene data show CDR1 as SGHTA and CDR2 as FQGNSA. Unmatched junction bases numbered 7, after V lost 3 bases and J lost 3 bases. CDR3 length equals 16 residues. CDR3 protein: CASSFLSGTVYNEQFF. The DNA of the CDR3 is TGTGCCAGCAGCTTCCTTAGCGGGACCGTCTACAATGAGCAGTTCTTC.

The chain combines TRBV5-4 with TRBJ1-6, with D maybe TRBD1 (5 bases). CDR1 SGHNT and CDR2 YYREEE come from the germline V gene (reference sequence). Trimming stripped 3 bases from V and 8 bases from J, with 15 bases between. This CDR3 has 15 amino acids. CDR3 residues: CASSSGGGTDSPLHF. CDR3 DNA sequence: TGTGCCAGCAGCTCCGGGGGAGGGACTGATTCACCCCTCCACTTT.

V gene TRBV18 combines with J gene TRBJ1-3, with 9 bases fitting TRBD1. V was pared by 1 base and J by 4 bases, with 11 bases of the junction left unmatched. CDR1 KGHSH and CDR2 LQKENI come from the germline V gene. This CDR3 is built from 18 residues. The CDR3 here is CASSPRRQGVADGNTIYF. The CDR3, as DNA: TGTGCCAGCTCACCACGGAGACAGGGGGTTGCAGACGGAAACACCATATATTTT.

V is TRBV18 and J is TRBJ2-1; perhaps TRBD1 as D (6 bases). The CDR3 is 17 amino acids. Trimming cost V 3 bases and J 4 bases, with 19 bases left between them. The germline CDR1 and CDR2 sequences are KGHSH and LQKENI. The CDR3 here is CASSPRNGAGEYNEQFF. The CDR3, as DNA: TGTGCCAGCTCACCCCGGAACGGGGCAGGGGAATACAATGAGCAGTTCTTC.